This passage covers 30 T cell receptor beta chains from one sample sequenced in a study of blood T cell repertoires in COVID-19. Generated by immunoSEQ multiplex PCR, the TCRdb table keeps only in-frame clones and is missing some. The top ten clones hold around 8% of a sample with 55,000 to 65,000 clones, about nine tenths of them seen once. Sample: peripheral blood. All receptors derive from a human donor with active COVID-19. The donor label of this sample is uncertain.

V usage is TRBV6-5 and J usage is TRBJ2-5; no definite D call. Trimming took off 5 bases at V and 5 bases at J, with 6 bases between the two ends. In germline, CDR1 is MNHEY, CDR2 SVGAGI. The CDR3 is 11 amino acids. The CDR3 loop is CASSHEETQYF. CDR3 nucleotide sequence: TGTGCCAGCAGTCACGAGGAGACCCAGTACTTC.

This chain joins TRBV9 and TRBJ2-1; TRBD2 aligns across 16 bases. Per germline, CDR1 SGDLS and CDR2 YYNGEE. This CDR3 contains 19 residues. The J segment lost 2 bases and the V segment lost 7 bases, leaving 12 bases of the junction unmatched. CDR3: CASATPGTSGRGAYNEQFF. CDR3 nucleotides: TGTGCCAGCGCCACCCCCGGGACTAGCGGGAGGGGGGCCTACAATGAGCAGTTCTTC. Complete variable domain (other parts from reference TRBV9 and TRBJ2-1): DSGVTQTPKHLITATGQRVTLRCSPRSGDLSVYWYQQSLDQGLQFLIQYYNGEERAKGNILERFSAQQFPDLHSELNLSSLELGDSALYFCASATPGTSGRGAYNEQFFGPGTRLTVL.

The chain uses TRBV27 and TRBJ2-3; D unresolved. Germline V lookup: CDR1 MNHEY, CDR2 SMNVEV (reference sequence). The V end lost 2 bases, the J end lost 2 bases, and 8 bases lay between the germline ends. This CDR3 region has 14 residues. The CDR3, as DNA: TGTGCCAGCAGTTTAGGGCAGATCACAGATACGCAGTATTTT. Its protein is CASSLGQITDTQYF.

In DNA, the CDR3 is TGCGCCAGCAGCCAAGAAGGTACAGGGACTGGGGCCAACGTCCTGACTTTC. It encodes CASSQEGTGTGANVLTF. This chain links TRBV4-3 with TRBJ2-6; tentatively, D is TRBD1 (6 bases). In germline, CDR1 is LGHNA, CDR2 YSLEER. Trimming left V 0 bases short and J 2 bases short, with 11 bases between. The CDR3 totals 17 residues.

J is TRBJ2-7 and V is TRBV27; TRBD1 might be the D (6 bases). CDR3 length equals 16 residues. The germline V and J ends were trimmed by 1 base and 0 bases, with 13 bases remaining between them. From germline, CDR1 is MNHEY and CDR2 SMNVEV (reference sequence). The CDR3 loop reads CASSLYGTRSSYEQYF. The CDR3, as DNA: TGTGCCAGCAGTTTATACGGGACACGGAGCTCCTACGAGCAGTACTTC.

In regard to this clone: Different DNA sequences within this sample yield the same CDR3. This chain connects TRBV7-2 to TRBJ1-6; D is possibly TRBD1 (5 bases). CDR1 and CDR2 from the germline V gene are SGHTA and FQGNSA. V was cut by 0 bases and J by 0 bases, with 15 bases left in between. The length of the CDR3 is 19 residues. DNA of the CDR3: TGTGCCAGCAGCTTAGCGCGGGGGGTGGGGAGCTCCTATAATTCACCCCTCCACTTT. Protein product: CASSLARGVGSSYNSPLHF. Combining the CDR3 with reference TRBV7-2 and TRBJ1-6 gives the whole variable domain GAGVSQSPSNKVTEKGKDVELRCDPISGHTALYWYRQSLGQGLEFLIYFQGNSAPDKSGLPSDRFSAERTGGSVSTLTIQRTQQEDSAVYLCASSLARGVGSSYNSPLHFGNGTRLTVT.

The chain has TRBV10-3 and TRBJ2-1, with 8 nucleotides matching TRBD1. The V gene end was trimmed by 0 bases and the J gene end by 8 bases; junction bases not matched to a gene: 6. Germline lookup yields CDR1 ENHRY and CDR2 SYGVKD. The CDR3 loop spans 15 amino acids. For the CDR3, the DNA is TGTGCCATCAGTGAGTCGAGGACAGGGAACGATGAGCAGTTCTTC. It is translated as CAISESRTGNDEQFF.

This clone is labeled medium-sized (0.01 to 0.1%). This chain connects TRBV7-9 to TRBJ1-2, with 7 positions matching TRBD1. Per germline, CDR1 SEHNR and CDR2 FQNEAQ (reference sequence). Trimming cost V 0 bases and J 4 bases; bases outside gene matches: 8. CDR3 length: 16 amino acids. Here the CDR3 reads CASSLAITDRRYGYTF. As DNA, the CDR3 is TGTGCCAGCAGCTTAGCGATTACGGACAGGCGCTATGGCTACACCTTC.

V usage is TRBV5-6 and J usage is TRBJ1-6; TRBD1 aligns across 9 bases. Germline V gene lookup returns CDR1 SGHDT and CDR2 YYEEEE. With V trimmed by 3 bases and J by 10 bases, 5 bases remained unmatched. The CDR3 is made up of 14 amino acids. CDR3 amino acids: CASSSGTGHSPLHF. The CDR3 region has the DNA TGTGCCAGCAGCTCTGGGACAGGGCACTCACCCCTCCACTTT.

With respect to this clone: Sequence at one end of the junction differs from germline and may be a read error. The chain recombines TRBV28 with TRBJ2-7; TRBD2 might be the D (6 bases). Germline CDR1 is MDHEN and CDR2 is SYDVKM. The CDR3 runs to 11 residues. Written as DNA, the CDR3 is TGTGCCAGCAGGCAGGGCGGGGCTTCACACTTC. Protein product: CASRQGGASHF. Full variable domain (remainder filled in from reference TRBV28 and TRBJ2-7): DVKVTQSSRYLVKRTGEKVFLECVQDMDHENMFWYRQDPGLGLRLIYFSYDVKMKEKGDIPEGYSVSREKKERFSLILESASTNQTSMYLCASRQGGASHFGPGTRLTVT.

Here the CDR3 DNA reads TGTGCCTGGAGCCGACTAGCGGGAGGGCCGGACGAGCAGTACTTC. This translates into CAWSRLAGGPDEQYF. The chain recombines TRBV30 with TRBJ2-7; TRBD2 agrees at 14 bases. CDR1 and CDR2 (germline): GTSNPN, SVGIG (reference sequence). The CDR3 is made up of 15 amino acids. With V trimmed by 3 bases and J by 5 bases, 6 bases remained unmatched.

This chain links TRBV27 with TRBJ1-5; 7 bases map to TRBD1. The V and J ends lost 6 bases and 4 bases, in that order; junction bases with no gene match: 15. Per germline, CDR1 MNHEY and CDR2 SMNVEV (reference sequence). CDR3 length: 17 amino acids. The CDR3 DNA follows: TGTGCCAGCAGCCCTTCCCCGACAGGGATAGGGAATCAGCCCCAGCATTTT. Encoded protein: CASSPSPTGIGNQPQHF.

This chain links TRBV27 with TRBJ2-7; a weak D match, TRBD2 (5 bases). V was pared by 3 bases and J by 1 base, with 7 bases between. This CDR3 region has 13 residues. CDR1 MNHEY and CDR2 SMNVEV come from the germline V gene (reference sequence). Here the CDR3 DNA reads TGTGCCAGCAGTTTGAGGGATTCCTACGAGCAGTACTTC. Amino acids: CASSLRDSYEQYF.

The chain links TRBV7-2 to TRBJ2-2; tentative D call: TRBD2 (5 bases). Trimming took 3 bases from V and 4 from J, leaving 9 bases between them. Germline V CDR1 and CDR2: SGHTA, FQGNSA. The CDR3 totals 14 residues. Here the CDR3 reads CASSLDLTTGELFF. Here the CDR3 DNA reads TGTGCCAGCAGCTTGGACTTGACCACCGGGGAGCTGTTTTTT.

The CDR3 DNA reads as TGTGCCAGCAGAGACAGGGTTTTTTCACCCCTCCACTTT. This encodes CASRDRVFSPLHF. The chain couples TRBV6-5 to TRBJ1-6; 7 bases agree with TRBD1. V shed 6 bases and J 9 bases; nucleotides not matched to a gene: 5. This CDR3 spans 13 amino acids. Germline CDR1 MNHEY, CDR2 SVGAGI.

The chain recombines TRBV6-2 or TRBV6-3 with TRBJ2-7; the match to TRBD2 covers 10 bases. From germline, CDR1 is MNHEY and CDR2 SVGEGT. The trim removed 0 bases at V and 7 bases at J, leaving 12 bases unmatched. The CDR3 extends over 17 amino acids. CDR3 in amino acids: CASSYSPSGSLPEEQYF. As DNA, the CDR3 is TGTGCCAGCAGTTACTCCCCTAGCGGGAGTCTCCCGGAAGAGCAGTACTTC.

The V and J genes are TRBV2 and TRBJ2-7, with TRBD1 identical over 7 bases. From germline, CDR1 is SNHLY and CDR2 FYNNEI. V shed 6 bases and J 1 base; nucleotides not matched to a gene: 9. The CDR3 spans 15 residues. The CDR3 spells CASRTDREWSYEQYF. The CDR3 DNA reads as TGTGCCAGCAGGACCGACAGGGAATGGTCCTACGAGCAGTACTTC. Full variable domain (missing parts from reference TRBV2 and TRBJ2-7): EPEVTQTPSHQVTQMGQEVILRCVPISNHLYFYWYRQILGQKVEFLVSFYNNEISEKSEIFDDQFSVERPDGSNFTLKIRSTKLEDSAMYFCASRTDREWSYEQYFGPGTRLTVT.

This chain joins TRBV24-1 and TRBJ2-3, with 7 bases that match TRBD2. V lost 6 bases and J lost 1; bases outside the gene matches: 6. The CDR3 runs to 15 residues. Germline V gene lookup returns CDR1 KGHDR and CDR2 SFDVKD. The chain's CDR3 is CATSTTSSGTDTQYF. In DNA, the CDR3 is TGTGCCACCAGTACGACTAGCAGTGGCACAGATACGCAGTATTTT.

The gene calls are TRBV27 and TRBJ2-1; TRBD2 is a possible D gene (5 bases). V was pared by 6 bases and J by 1 base, with 16 bases between. CDR1 MNHEY and CDR2 SMNVEV come from the germline V gene (reference sequence). The CDR3 covers 16 residues. This CDR3 reads CASSLARVKSYNEQFF. CDR3 bases: TGTGCCAGCAGCCTAGCCCGGGTAAAGTCCTACAATGAGCAGTTCTTC.

As for this clone: Compared with germline, one end of the junction differs, possibly owing to a read error. The chain carries TRBV2 and TRBJ2-7, with D possibly matching TRBD1 (5 bases). This CDR3 region has 12 residues. CDR1 SNHLY and CDR2 FYNNEI come from the germline V gene. As DNA, the CDR3 is TGTGCCAGCAGTGAAATGGAGAGACAGAAGAACTTC. This gives the protein CASSEMERQKNF.

This clone was detected once. V is TRBV5-1 and J is TRBJ2-5; D not certain. The CDR3 contains 14 residues. V shed 3 bases and J shed 4 bases, with 13 bases lying between them. CDR1 SGHRS and CDR2 YFSETQ come from the germline V gene. CDR3 loop: CASSSLRSGETQYF. CDR3 bases: TGCGCCAGCAGCTCCCTTCGATCAGGAGAGACCCAGTACTTC.

The CDR3 here is CASSGTSQGVGELFF. CDR3 sequence (DNA): TGCGCCAGCAGCGGGACTAGTCAAGGGGTCGGGGAGCTGTTTTTT. The rearrangement links TRBV5-1 to TRBJ2-2; 8 positions agree with TRBD2. The CDR3 is made up of 15 amino acids. V was clipped by 4 bases and J by 7 bases; unmatched bases: 9. CDR1 is SGHRS, CDR2 YFSETQ, per germline.

The chain links TRBV3-1 (or the pseudogene TRBV3-2) to TRBJ2-1; 10 nucleotides agree with TRBD2. CDR1 and CDR2 (germline): LGHDT, YNNKEL (reference sequence). J was trimmed by 12 bases and V by 0 bases; bases with no gene match: 8. The CDR3 has 15 amino acids. As DNA, the CDR3 is TGTGCCAGCAGCCAAGATTTAACTAGCGGGAATCCGCAGTTCTTC. Its protein is CASSQDLTSGNPQFF.

This chain uses TRBV5-8 with TRBJ2-3; the D gene is possibly TRBD2 (6 bases). Germline CDR1 is SGHTS and CDR2 is YDEGEE. CDR3 length: 15 residues. V was pared by 3 bases and J by 0 bases, with 11 bases between. The CDR3, as DNA: TGTGCCAGCAGCTATGGAGGGCACAGCACAGATACGCAGTATTTT. Its protein is CASSYGGHSTDTQYF.

The rearrangement links TRBV4-1 to TRBJ1-4; no definite D call. The germline gives CDR1 MGHRA, CDR2 YSYEKL. The CDR3 is made up of 12 amino acids. V lost 4 bases to trimming and J lost 12 bases, with 12 bases between them. The CDR3 protein is CASSPNGEELFF. In DNA form, the CDR3 reads TGCGCCAGCAGCCCGAACGGGGAGGAACTGTTTTTT.

The rearrangement uses TRBV20-1 and TRBJ2-3; D not resolved. The ends were cut back, 3 bases at V and 2 bases at J, with 18 bases in the middle. The CDR3 spans 16 residues. Germline CDR1 and CDR2: DFQATT and SNEGSKA (reference sequence). In DNA form, the CDR3 reads TGCAGTGCTAGTCCCCAAAAACTTCTATTCACAGATACGCAGTATTTT. It codes for CSASPQKLLFTDTQYF.

The genes are TRBV19 and TRBJ2-5; TRBD2 aligns across 13 bases. This CDR3 has 20 amino acids. The V segment lost 5 bases and the J segment 5 bases; nucleotides outside the gene matches: 20. Germline V gene sequence: CDR1 LNHDA, CDR2 SQIVND (reference sequence). CDR3 in amino acids: CASSLRRTELRTSGSETQYF. CDR3 nucleotide sequence: TGTGCCAGTAGTCTCCGCCGGACGGAGCTCCGGACTAGCGGGAGTGAGACCCAGTACTTC.

Concerning this clone: Sequence at one end of the junction differs from germline and may be a read error. The chain's CDR3 is CASTVGQGSSETQYF. CDR3 DNA sequence: TGTGCCAGCACCGTAGGGCAGGGGTCAAGCGAGACCCAGTACTTC. The rearrangement uses TRBV9 and TRBJ2-5, with TRBD1 as a possible D gene (6 bases). The CDR3 sequence is 15 residues long. Germline-derived CDR1 and CDR2 are SGDLS and YYNGEE.

This clone was picked up one time. This chain joins TRBV3-1 (or the pseudogene TRBV3-2) and TRBJ1-3, with D possibly TRBD1 on 6 matching bases. V lost 2 bases and J lost 0, with 11 bases in between. The CDR3 runs to 16 residues. CDR1 LGHDT and CDR2 YNNKEL come from the germline V gene (reference sequence). The CDR3 DNA sequence: TGTGCCAGCAGCCAACTTCAGGGGCCCTCTGGAAACACCATATATTTT. Amino acids: CASSQLQGPSGNTIYF.

V and J are TRBV3-1 (or the pseudogene TRBV3-2) and TRBJ1-2, with 9 bases that match TRBD1. The CDR3 contains 16 residues. The V gene's germline CDR1 is LGHDT and CDR2 YNNKEL (reference sequence). With V trimmed by 0 bases and J by 6 bases, 8 bases remained unmatched. The DNA for the CDR3 is TGTGCCAGCAGCCAAGACCTGATGACAGGGGGGAATGGCTACACCTTC. Amino acid sequence: CASSQDLMTGGNGYTF.